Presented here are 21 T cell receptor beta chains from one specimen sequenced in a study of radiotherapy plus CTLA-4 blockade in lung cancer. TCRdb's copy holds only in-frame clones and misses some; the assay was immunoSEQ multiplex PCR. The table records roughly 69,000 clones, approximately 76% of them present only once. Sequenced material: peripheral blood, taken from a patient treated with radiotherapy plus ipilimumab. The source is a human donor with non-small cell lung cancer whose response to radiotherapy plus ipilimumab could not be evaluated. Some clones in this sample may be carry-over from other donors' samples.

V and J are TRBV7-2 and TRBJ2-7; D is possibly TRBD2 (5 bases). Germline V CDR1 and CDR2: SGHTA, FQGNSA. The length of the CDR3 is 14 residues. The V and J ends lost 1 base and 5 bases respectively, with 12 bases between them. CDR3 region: CASSLGWSGDEQYF. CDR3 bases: TGTGCCAGCAGCTTAGGGTGGAGCGGAGACGAGCAGTACTTC. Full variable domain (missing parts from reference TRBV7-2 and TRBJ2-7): GAGVSQSPSNKVTEKGKDVELRCDPISGHTALYWYRQSLGQGLEFLIYFQGNSAPDKSGLPSDRFSAERTGGSVSTLTIQRTQQEDSAVYLCASSLGWSGDEQYFGPGTRLTVT.

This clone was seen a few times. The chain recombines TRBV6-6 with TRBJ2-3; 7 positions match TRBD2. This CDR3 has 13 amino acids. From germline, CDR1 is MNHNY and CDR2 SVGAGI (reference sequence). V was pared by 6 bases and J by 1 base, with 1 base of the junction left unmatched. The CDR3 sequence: CASRAGGTDTQYF. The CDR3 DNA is TGTGCCAGCAGGGCGGGGGGCACAGATACGCAGTATTTT.

The CDR3 loop is CASSSLPGSTEAFF. The CDR3 coding sequence is TGTGCCAGCAGTTCTCTGCCAGGGTCCACTGAAGCTTTCTTT. J is TRBJ1-1 and V is TRBV28, with D tentatively TRBD1 (5 bases). V lost 4 bases to trimming and J lost 4 bases, with 13 bases between them. Germline values: CDR1 MDHEN, CDR2 SYDVKM. The CDR3 totals 14 residues.

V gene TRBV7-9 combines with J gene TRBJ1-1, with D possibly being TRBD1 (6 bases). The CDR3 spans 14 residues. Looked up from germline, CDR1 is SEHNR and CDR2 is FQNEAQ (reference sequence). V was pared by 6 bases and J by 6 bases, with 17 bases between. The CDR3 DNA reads TGTGCCAGCAGTTCAGGGGCACCCAGCTCTGAAGCTTTCTTT. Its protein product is CASSSGAPSSEAFF.

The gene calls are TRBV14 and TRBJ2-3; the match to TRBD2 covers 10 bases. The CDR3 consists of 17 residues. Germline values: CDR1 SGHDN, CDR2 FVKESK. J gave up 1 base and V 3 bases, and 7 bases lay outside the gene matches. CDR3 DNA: TGTGCCAGCAGCCATACAGCGGGGGGGCCCGGCACAGATACGCAGTATTTT. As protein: CASSHTAGGPGTDTQYF.

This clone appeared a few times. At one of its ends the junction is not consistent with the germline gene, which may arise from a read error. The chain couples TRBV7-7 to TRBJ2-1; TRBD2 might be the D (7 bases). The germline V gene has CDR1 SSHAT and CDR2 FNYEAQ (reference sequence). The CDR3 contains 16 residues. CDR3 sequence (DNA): TGTGCTAGCAGCTCTAGCCCGGGGGCGGGAGCTCTCGGGCAGTTCTTC. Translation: CASSSSPGAGALGQFF.

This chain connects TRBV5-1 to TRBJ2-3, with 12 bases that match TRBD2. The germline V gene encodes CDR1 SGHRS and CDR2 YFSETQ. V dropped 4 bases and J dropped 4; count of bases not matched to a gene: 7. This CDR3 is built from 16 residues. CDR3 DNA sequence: TGCGCCAGCAGCAAGGCTAGCGGGGGGGCCCCAGATACGCAGTATTTT. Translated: CASSKASGGAPDTQYF.

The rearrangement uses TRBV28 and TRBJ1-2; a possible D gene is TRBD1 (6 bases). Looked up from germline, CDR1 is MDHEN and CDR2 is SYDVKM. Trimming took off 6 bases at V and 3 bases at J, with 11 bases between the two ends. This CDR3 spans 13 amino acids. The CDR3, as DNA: TGTGCCAGCAGGACAGGCCCCCACTATGGCTACACCTTC. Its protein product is CASRTGPHYGYTF.

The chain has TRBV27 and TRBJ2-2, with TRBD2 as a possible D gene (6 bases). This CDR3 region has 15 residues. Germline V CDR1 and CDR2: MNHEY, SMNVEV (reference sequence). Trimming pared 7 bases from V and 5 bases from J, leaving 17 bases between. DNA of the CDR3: TGTGCCAGCACCTTAAGGAGGGGTGGAACCGGGGAGCTGTTTTTT. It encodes CASTLRRGGTGELFF.

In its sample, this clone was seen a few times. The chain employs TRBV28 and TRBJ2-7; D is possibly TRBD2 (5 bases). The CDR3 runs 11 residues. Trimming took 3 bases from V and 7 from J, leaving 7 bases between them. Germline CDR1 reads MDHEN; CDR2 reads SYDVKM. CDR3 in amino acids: CASSFPGEQYF. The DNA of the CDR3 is TGTGCCAGCAGTTTCCCGGGGGAGCAGTACTTC.

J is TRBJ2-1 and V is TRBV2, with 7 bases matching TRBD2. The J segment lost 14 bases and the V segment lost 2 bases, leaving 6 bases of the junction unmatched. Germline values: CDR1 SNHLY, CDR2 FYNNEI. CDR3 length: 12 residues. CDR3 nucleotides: TGTGCCAGCAGTGAAATCCGGGGGGAGAAGTTCTTC. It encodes CASSEIRGEKFF.

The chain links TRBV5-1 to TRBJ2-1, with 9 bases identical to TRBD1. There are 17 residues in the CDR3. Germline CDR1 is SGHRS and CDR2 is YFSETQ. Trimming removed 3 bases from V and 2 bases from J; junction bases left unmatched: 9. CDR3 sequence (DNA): TGCGCCAGCAGCTCTCAGGATAGGACAGGGGCCTACAATGAGCAGTTCTTC. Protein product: CASSSQDRTGAYNEQFF.

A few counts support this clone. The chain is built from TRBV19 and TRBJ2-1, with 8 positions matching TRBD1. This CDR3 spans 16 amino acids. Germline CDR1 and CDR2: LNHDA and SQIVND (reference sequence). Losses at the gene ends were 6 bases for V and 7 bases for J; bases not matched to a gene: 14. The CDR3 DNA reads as TGTGCCAGTAGCCTCCGCGCCGGGACAGGAAGGAATGAGCAGTTCTTC. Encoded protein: CASSLRAGTGRNEQFF.

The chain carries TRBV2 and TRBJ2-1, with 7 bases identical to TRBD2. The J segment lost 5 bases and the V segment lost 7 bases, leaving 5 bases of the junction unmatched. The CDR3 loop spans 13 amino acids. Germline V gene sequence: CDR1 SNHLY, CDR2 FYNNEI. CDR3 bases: TGTGCCAGCAAGGAGGGGAGGGACAATGAGCAGTTCTTC. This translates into CASKEGRDNEQFF.

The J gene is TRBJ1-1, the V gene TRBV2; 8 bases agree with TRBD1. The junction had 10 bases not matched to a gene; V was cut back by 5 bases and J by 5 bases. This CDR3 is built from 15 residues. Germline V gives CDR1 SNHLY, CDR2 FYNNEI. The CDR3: CASSKLQGAVTEAFF. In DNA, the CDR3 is TGTGCCAGCAGTAAACTTCAGGGGGCTGTGACTGAAGCTTTCTTT.

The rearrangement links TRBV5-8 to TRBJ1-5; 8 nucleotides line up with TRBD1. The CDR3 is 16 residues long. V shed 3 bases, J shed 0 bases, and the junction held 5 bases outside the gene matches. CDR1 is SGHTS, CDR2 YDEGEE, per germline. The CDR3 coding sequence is TGTGCCAGCAGCTGGGGACAGGCCTATAGCAATCAGCCCCAGCATTTT. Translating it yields CASSWGQAYSNQPQHF.

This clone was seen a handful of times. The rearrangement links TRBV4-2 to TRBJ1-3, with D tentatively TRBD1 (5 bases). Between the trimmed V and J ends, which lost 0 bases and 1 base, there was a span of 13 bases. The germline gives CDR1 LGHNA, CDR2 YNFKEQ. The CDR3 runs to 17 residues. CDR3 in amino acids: CASSQDGTGGSGNTIYF. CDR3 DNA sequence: TGTGCCAGCAGCCAAGATGGGACCGGGGGGTCTGGAAACACCATATATTTT.

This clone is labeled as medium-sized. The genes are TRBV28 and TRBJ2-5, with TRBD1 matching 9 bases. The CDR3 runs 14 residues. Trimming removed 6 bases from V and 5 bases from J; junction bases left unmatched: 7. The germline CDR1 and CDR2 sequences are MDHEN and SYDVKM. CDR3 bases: TGTGCCAGCAGGATGACAGGGGGATATGAGACCCAGTACTTC. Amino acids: CASRMTGGYETQYF.

For the CDR3, the DNA is TGTGCCAGCGGGGGGGGACAGGGCACCTACAATGAGCAGTTCTTC. Translated: CASGGGQGTYNEQFF. V gene TRBV7-6 combines with J gene TRBJ2-1; 9 nucleotides agree with TRBD1. The J segment lost 2 bases and the V segment lost 8 bases, leaving 7 bases of the junction unmatched. The CDR3 is 15 residues long. Looked up from germline, CDR1 is SGHVS and CDR2 is FNYEAQ.

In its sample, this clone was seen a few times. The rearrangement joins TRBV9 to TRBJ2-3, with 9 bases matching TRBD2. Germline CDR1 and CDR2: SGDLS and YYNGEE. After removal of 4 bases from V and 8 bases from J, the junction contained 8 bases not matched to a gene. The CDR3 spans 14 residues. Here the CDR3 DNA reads TGTGCCAGCAGCATAAGCGGGGGGCGGGGTACGCAGTATTTT. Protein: CASSISGGRGTQYF.

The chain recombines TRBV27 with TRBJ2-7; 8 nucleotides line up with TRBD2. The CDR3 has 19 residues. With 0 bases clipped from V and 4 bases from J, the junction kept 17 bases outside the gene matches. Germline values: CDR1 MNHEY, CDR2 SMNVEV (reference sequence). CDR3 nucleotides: TGTGCCAGCAGTTTATCGCCCGCGGGACTAGGACACCCGGTATACGAGCAGTACTTC. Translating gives CASSLSPAGLGHPVYEQYF.